Listed below are T cell receptor beta chains from one sample, sequenced in a study of human T cells and chemical hapten exposure. TCRdb re-analysed the RACE reads in MiXCR, keeping a single row per CDR3 protein. The repertoire includes fewer than 300,000 distinct CDR3 sequences, 8.6% of them detected once, and around 2.5% sits in the top ten. The source material was whole blood, sampled in connection with sensitization to the hapten diphenylcyclopropenone (DPC). Receptors originate from a woman between 40 and 50 years old with alopecia areata. Some clones in this sample may be carry-over from other donors' samples. The CDR3 runs from the conserved cysteine through the conserved F or W. The D gene is left open where the match is weak. A row's size may be missing; if present it is once, few, many or a size class.

cdr3_aa	cdr3_nt	clone_size	v_call	j_call	d_call
CASSPRNSGTDTQYF	TGTGCCAGCAGTCCCCGTAATAGCGGGACAGATACGCAGTATTTT	few	TRBV12-3/TRBV12-4	TRBJ2-3	TRBD2
CSVVPGQGRYEQYF	TGCAGCGTTGTACCGGGACAGGGGAGGTACGAGCAGTACTTC	few	TRBV29-1	TRBJ2-7	TRBD1
CSARGPVSYEQYF	TGCAGTGCTCGCGGCCCGGTTTCCTACGAGCAGTACTTC	.	TRBV20-1	TRBJ2-7	.
CASSEGGRMNTGELFF	TGTGCCAGCAGCGAGGGAGGGCGGATGAACACCGGGGAGCTGTTTTTT	few	TRBV9	TRBJ2-2	TRBD2
CASSLEVPGPGEQYF	TGTGCCAGCAGTTTAGAGGTACCGGGCCCCGGCGAGCAGTACTTC	few	TRBV27	TRBJ2-7	.
CASSKGLKVPTSFQETQYF	TGTGCCAGCAGCAAAGGTCTGAAGGTCCCAACCTCATTCCAAGAGACCCAGTACTTC	few	TRBV21-1	TRBJ2-5	.
CASSVGAGGNYEQYF	TGTGCCAGCAGCGTGGGGGCGGGAGGGAACTACGAGCAGTACTTC	.	TRBV7-6	TRBJ2-7	TRBD2
CASSTPGQGGTDTQYF	TGTGCCAGCTCCACTCCGGGACAGGGGGGCACAGATACGCAGTATTTT	.	TRBV21-1	TRBJ2-3	.
CASSQTLTTDTQYF	TGCGCCAGCAGCCAAACACTTACCACAGATACGCAGTATTTT	few	TRBV4-3	TRBJ2-3	.
CASCRLGPNEQFF	TGTGCCAGCTGTAGACTGGGGCCCAATGAGCAGTTCTTC	few	TRBV27	TRBJ2-1	.
CASSRDRGLTEAFF	TGTGCCAGCAGCAGGGACAGGGGGCTTACTGAAGCTTTCTTT	.	TRBV5-6	TRBJ1-1	TRBD1
CSARKTGQILSPLHF	TGCAGTGCTAGAAAAACGGGACAGATACTTTCACCCCTCCACTTT	many	TRBV20-1	TRBJ1-6	TRBD1
CATSEAGGDQPQHF	TGTGCCACCAGTGAGGCAGGGGGCGATCAGCCCCAGCATTTT	.	TRBV24-1	TRBJ1-5	TRBD1
CASSQERVGTSGRAEQYF	TGCGCCAGCAGCCAAGAACGAGTCGGGACTAGCGGGAGGGCTGAACAGTACTTC	.	TRBV4-3	TRBJ2-7	TRBD2
CASRLLGTDTQYF	TGTGCCAGCAGGCTGCTAGGCACAGATACGCAGTATTTT	.	TRBV27	TRBJ2-3	.
CSVVLGSLNTEAFF	TGCAGCGTTGTTTTGGGAAGCTTGAACACTGAAGCTTTCTTT	many	TRBV29-1	TRBJ1-1	.
CASSYGLGSDTQYF	TGTGCCAGCAGTTACGGTTTGGGGAGTGATACGCAGTATTTT	few	TRBV6-2/TRBV6-3	TRBJ2-3	.
CASSQSGDWPLHSGANVLTF	TGTGCCAGCAGCCAATCCGGGGACTGGCCACTTCACTCTGGGGCCAACGTCCTGACTTTC	few	TRBV4-2	TRBJ2-6	.
CASSLRAGAYEQYF	TGCGCCAGCAGCTTGAGGGCGGGAGCCTACGAGCAGTACTTC	.	TRBV5-1	TRBJ2-7	TRBD2
CASSLDGGSREQYF	TGTGCCAGCAGCTTAGATGGCGGGAGCCGCGAGCAGTACTTC	.	TRBV7-3	TRBJ2-7	TRBD2
CASSKGRETQYF	TGTGCCAGCAGCAAGGGGAGGGAGACCCAGTACTTC	many	TRBV21-1	TRBJ2-5	.
CASSGSPGETQYF	TGTGCCAGCAGCGGGAGCCCCGGGGAGACCCAGTACTTC	few	TRBV10-3	TRBJ2-5	TRBD2
CASSSGLADYNEQFF	TGCGCCAGCAGCTCGGGACTAGCGGACTACAATGAGCAGTTCTTC	many	TRBV7-9	TRBJ2-1	TRBD2